The 17 T cell receptor beta chains below were found in one sample sequenced in a study of T-cell reconstitution after alpha-beta-depleted transplantation in children. TCRbeta library construction was performed incorporating unique molecular identifiers. TCRdb ran MiXCR on the PCR reads and lists one entry per CDR3 protein. The data contain 550,000 to 600,000 distinct CDR3 sequences, under 25% of them singletons. This specimen consisted of PBMCs, mostly from graft donor cells, obtained 360 days after TCRalphabeta/CD19-depleted stem cell transplant. The receptors come from a boy less than two years old who had a stem cell transplant for acute myeloid leukemia, so the T cells may come from the graft donor.

V gene TRBV6-1 combines with J gene TRBJ1-2; TRBD1 matches 8 bases. The germline CDR1 and CDR2 sequences are MNHNS and SASEGT. The CDR3 has 13 residues. Trimming took 5 bases from V and 8 from J; bases not matched to a gene: 7. CDR3 loop: CASSMDRVNGYTF. DNA for the CDR3: TGTGCCAGCAGTATGGACAGGGTGAACGGCTACACCTTC.

This clonotype was detected ten times or more. The chain has TRBV9 and TRBJ2-3; either TRBD1 or TRBD2 may supply D (5 bases each). This CDR3 is 15 amino acids long. Germline CDR1 and CDR2: SGDLS and YYNGEE. Between the trimmed V and J ends, which lost 5 bases and 3 bases, there was a span of 16 bases. CDR3 DNA sequence: TGTGCCAGCAGATCGAGGGACCCCCCTACAGATACGCAGTATTTT. Encoded protein: CASRSRDPPTDTQYF.

J is TRBJ2-1 and V is TRBV7-2; D is perhaps TRBD1 (6 bases). From germline, CDR1 is SGHTA and CDR2 FQGNSA. The CDR3 length is 15 residues. Trimming shortened V by 5 bases and J by 4 bases, and 15 bases separated the two germline ends. CDR3 in DNA: TGTGCCAGCAGCCCTGGTTGGGACACTTACAATGAGCAGTTCTTC. Translation: CASSPGWDTYNEQFF.

In its sample, this clonotype was seen a few times. In DNA, the CDR3 is TGCAGTGCTAGGGCTCAGACCCAGTACTTC. Encoded protein: CSARAQTQYF. V is TRBV20-1 and J is TRBJ2-5; no clear D gene. The V and J ends lost 3 bases and 6 bases respectively, with 5 bases between them. The CDR3 has 10 amino acids. CDR1 is DFQATT and CDR2 is SNEGSKA in the germline V gene (reference sequence).

This clonotype was seen at least ten times. This chain uses TRBV29-1 with TRBJ1-2, with D maybe TRBD1 (6 bases). CDR3 length equals 12 residues. In germline, CDR1 is SQVTM, CDR2 ANQGSEA. The V gene lost 6 bases and the J gene lost 2 bases, with 10 bases spanning the gap. CDR3 protein: CSVQGFNYGYTF. The DNA for the CDR3 is TGCAGCGTACAGGGATTCAACTATGGCTACACCTTC. Drawing the rest from reference TRBV29-1 and TRBJ1-2, the complete variable domain is SAVISQKPSRDICQRGTSLTIQCQVDSQVTMMFWYRQQPGQSLTLIATANQGSEATYESGFVIDKFPISRPNLTFSTLTVSNMSPEDSSIYLCSVQGFNYGYTFGSGTRLTVV.

This clonotype was seen a handful of times. The V and J genes are TRBV29-1 and TRBJ2-5; 9 nucleotides align to TRBD2. CDR1 is SQVTM, CDR2 ANQGSEA, per germline. After removal of 3 bases from V and 1 base from J, the junction contained 9 bases not matched to a gene. The CDR3 is 16 residues long. CDR3 protein: CSVEKFGGGAQETQYF. For the CDR3, the DNA is TGCAGCGTTGAGAAGTTCGGCGGGGGGGCCCAAGAGACCCAGTACTTC.

The sample holds one count of this clonotype. This chain's CDR3 is CASSYDKSSPLHF. The CDR3 coding sequence is TGTGCCAGCAGTTACGACAAAAGCTCACCCCTCCACTTT. The rearrangement uses TRBV6-5 and TRBJ1-6; D unresolved. This CDR3 has 13 residues. V was pared by 2 bases and J by 10 bases, with 9 bases between. Germline V gives CDR1 MNHEY, CDR2 SVGAGI.

This clonotype was observed a few times. The chain couples TRBV20-1 to TRBJ2-4; no clear D. Trimming removed 3 bases at V and 0 bases at J, with 9 bases between. This CDR3 is built from 14 residues. The germline V gene has CDR1 DFQATT and CDR2 SNEGSKA (reference sequence). CDR3 in DNA: TGCAGTGCTAGTAAGAGACTAGCCAAAAACATTCAGTACTTC. It encodes CSASKRLAKNIQYF.

This clonotype was counted only a few times. The V gene is TRBV7-6, the J gene TRBJ2-6; D tentatively fits TRBD1 or TRBD2 (6 bases each). Trimming stripped 3 bases from V and 0 bases from J, with 24 bases between. Germline CDR1 and CDR2: SGHVS and FNYEAQ. This CDR3 is built from 21 residues. The CDR3 nucleotides read TGTGCCAGCAGCTTTTTGGGCCGTGGGGGGCCTATTCCCTCTGGGGCCAACGTCCTGACTTTC. Translating gives CASSFLGRGGPIPSGANVLTF. Filled out from reference TRBV7-6 and TRBJ2-6, the complete variable domain reads GAGVSQSPRYKVTKRGQDVALRCDPISGHVSLYWYRQALGQGPEFLTYFNYEAQQDKSGLPNDRFSAERPEGSISTLTIQRTEQRDSAMYRCASSFLGRGGPIPSGANVLTFGAGSRLTVL.

The chain links TRBV10-3 to TRBJ1-1; 8 nucleotides match TRBD1. Trimming at V came to 6 bases and at J to 3 bases, leaving 6 bases not matched to a gene. The CDR3 runs to 14 residues. Germline-derived CDR1 and CDR2 are ENHRY and SYGVKD. CDR3 sequence: CAISALQGDTEAFF. The CDR3, as DNA: TGTGCCATCAGCGCCTTACAGGGGGACACTGAAGCTTTCTTT.

The chain is built from TRBV20-1 and TRBJ1-1; no clear D gene. Germline V CDR1 and CDR2: DFQATT, SNEGSKA (reference sequence). Trimming pared 4 bases from V and 3 bases from J, leaving 15 bases between. The CDR3 consists of 14 residues. This CDR3 reads CSAMVLGRDTEAFF. CDR3 sequence (DNA): TGCAGTGCTATGGTGCTGGGGAGGGACACTGAAGCTTTCTTT.

The rearrangement links TRBV20-1 to TRBJ1-2; TRBD1 is a possible D gene (5 bases). The germline gives CDR1 DFQATT, CDR2 SNEGSKA (reference sequence). The V gene lost 3 bases and the J gene lost 0 bases, with 17 bases spanning the gap. The CDR3 sequence is 16 residues long. CDR3 DNA: TGCAGTGCTAGTCGGCAGGGCCTCACTTCTAACTATGGCTACACCTTC. This sequence encodes CSASRQGLTSNYGYTF.

The chain uses TRBV11-3 and TRBJ2-2; no definite D call. CDR3 length: 15 amino acids. V was trimmed by 2 bases and J by 3 bases, leaving 10 bases between them. Germline V CDR1 and CDR2: SGHNT, YENEEA. CDR3 sequence: CASSLKTWDTGELFF. CDR3 bases: TGTGCCAGCAGCTTAAAGACTTGGGACACCGGGGAGCTGTTTTTT.

This clonotype showed up many times. J is TRBJ2-5 and V is TRBV18; 11 bases agree with TRBD2. The germline V gene has CDR1 KGHSH and CDR2 LQKENI. The length of the CDR3 is 19 residues. The ends lost 2 bases at V and 0 bases at J; junction bases unmatched: 11. The CDR3 nucleotides are TGTGCCAGCTCACCAAGGAGCACTAGCGGGGGAGAGTACCAAGAGACCCAGTACTTC. Translating gives CASSPRSTSGGEYQETQYF. Full variable domain (rest looked up from reference TRBV18 and TRBJ2-5): NAGVMQNPRHLVRRRGQEARLRCSPMKGHSHVYWYRQLPEEGLKFMVYLQKENIIDESGMPKERFSAEFPKEGPSILRIQQVVRGDSAAYFCASSPRSTSGGEYQETQYFGPGTRLLVL.

This clonotype has at least ten counts. The DNA for the CDR3 is TGTGCCAGCAGCTGGGGGGGGACTGGAAACACCATATATTTT. Its protein is CASSWGGTGNTIYF. The chain combines TRBV7-2 with TRBJ1-3, with D perhaps matching TRBD1 (5 bases). The length of the CDR3 is 14 residues. Trimming took off 4 bases at V and 2 bases at J, with 9 bases between the two ends. Germline V CDR1 and CDR2: SGHTA, FQGNSA.

The chain employs TRBV29-1 and TRBJ1-2; possible D gene TRBD1, 5 bases. Trimming removed 7 bases from V and 4 bases from J, with 16 bases in between. Germline CDR1 and CDR2: SQVTM and ANQGSEA. The length of the CDR3 is 13 residues. CDR3 sequence: CSAMGGVGYGYTF. The CDR3 nucleotides read TGCAGCGCTATGGGGGGAGTCGGCTATGGCTACACCTTC.

This clonotype was observed many times. This chain connects TRBV7-9 to TRBJ1-5; possible D gene TRBD1, 5 bases. Trimming left V 4 bases short and J 3 bases short, with 10 bases between. The CDR3 runs 14 residues. Germline V lookup: CDR1 SEHNR, CDR2 FQNEAQ (reference sequence). The CDR3 loop reads CASSSTVSNQPQHF. The CDR3 DNA reads TGTGCCAGCAGCTCGACAGTTTCCAATCAGCCCCAGCATTTT.